These T cell receptor beta chains were read from a single sample in a study of blood T cells in healthy people across ages. TCRdb ran MiXCR on the 5' RACE reads and lists one entry per CDR3 protein. The sample records roughly 1,300,000 distinct CDR3 sequences, roughly 64% being singletons. The sequenced sample was blood. The receptors derive from a man aged 18 to 30 in good health. Each CDR3 is given with its conserved first and last residue. D genes are given only for firm matches. Expanded clones get a size class; other rows say once, few or many, or leave the size out.

D,V,J,size,CDR3,DNA
NA,TRBV7-9,TRBJ1-1,once,CASSLQGSGAEAFF,TGTGCCAGCAGCTTACAGGGAAGTGGGGCTGAAGCTTTCTTT
NA,TRBV12-3/TRBV12-4,TRBJ1-2,NA,CASSFSPAGDGYTF,TGTGCCAGCAGTTTTTCCCCGGCAGGGGATGGCTACACCTTC
NA,TRBV11-2,TRBJ1-6,NA,CASSLGRGNYNSPLHF,TGTGCCAGCAGCTTAGGCAGGGGAAACTATAATTCACCCCTCCACTTT
NA,TRBV6-5,TRBJ2-7,NA,CASSYATASYEQYF,TGTGCCAGCAGTTATGCGACAGCAAGCTACGAGCAGTACTTC
NA,TRBV4-1,TRBJ1-1,NA,CASSPTQGLITEAFF,TGCGCCAGCAGCCCGACACAGGGTTTGATAACTGAAGCTTTCTTT
TRBD2,TRBV12-3/TRBV12-4,TRBJ2-3,few,CASSPGLAGGRDTQYF,TGTGCCAGCAGTCCGGGACTAGCGGGGGGGCGAGATACGCAGTATTTT
NA,TRBV5-1,TRBJ2-7,NA,CASRRTASSYEQYF,TGCGCCAGCCGCCGGACAGCGAGCTCCTACGAGCAGTACTTC
TRBD2,TRBV28,TRBJ2-1,NA,CASIKTSGGSYNEQFF,TGTGCCAGCATCAAGACTAGCGGGGGCTCCTACAATGAGCAGTTCTTC
TRBD1,TRBV7-9,TRBJ1-5,NA,CASSPPTGKHF,TGTGCCAGCAGCCCGCCGACAGGGAAGCATTTT
NA,TRBV5-1,TRBJ2-5,NA,CASSLDVDSEVQETQYF,TGCGCCAGCAGCTTGGACGTGGACAGCGAGGTTCAAGAGACCCAGTACTTC
NA,TRBV7-2,TRBJ2-3,few,CASSLAFRGTDTQYF,TGTGCCAGCAGCTTAGCGTTCAGGGGCACAGATACGCAGTATTTT
NA,TRBV4-1,TRBJ2-4,NA,CASSQILGEQYF,TGCGCCAGCAGCCAAATCCTTGGTGAGCAGTACTTC
NA,TRBV3-1,TRBJ2-7,many,CASSSDRRGYEQYF,TGTGCCAGCAGTTCAGACAGACGGGGCTACGAGCAGTACTTC
TRBD1,TRBV5-1,TRBJ2-4,NA,CASSMGQALAKNIQYF,TGCGCCAGCAGCATGGGACAGGCGCTAGCCAAAAACATTCAGTACTTC
NA,TRBV6-1,TRBJ2-7,once,CASSDSVRVNNEQYF,TGTGCCAGCAGTGATTCGGTCAGGGTAAACAACGAGCAGTACTTC
TRBD1,TRBV15,TRBJ2-3,few,CATSRDSRGQTQYF,TGTGCCACCAGCAGAGATAGCCGGGGACAGACGCAGTATTTT
NA,TRBV7-2,TRBJ2-7,few,CASSLGPPPSSYEQYF,TGTGCCAGCAGCTTAGGGCCTCCCCCGAGCTCCTACGAGCAGTACTTC
TRBD1,TRBV15,TRBJ1-4,NA,CATSSYTGVEKLFF,TGTGCCACCAGCAGTTACACAGGGGTTGAAAAACTGTTTTTT
NA,TRBV20-1,TRBJ2-1,NA,CSATQWWPSSYNEQFF,TGCAGTGCTACCCAATGGTGGCCTAGCTCCTACAATGAGCAGTTCTTC
NA,TRBV11-2,TRBJ2-5,NA,CASSQGPERETQYF,TGTGCCAGCAGCCAAGGACCTGAGCGAGAGACCCAGTACTTC
NA,TRBV6-1,TRBJ1-2,NA,CASMRASYGYTF,TGTGCCAGCATGCGGGCATCCTACGGCTACACCTTC
NA,TRBV29-1,TRBJ1-2,few,CSVEIPPPRTDYGYTF,TGCAGCGTTGAAATCCCACCACCCCGGACCGATTATGGCTACACCTTC
TRBD1,TRBV20-1,TRBJ2-5,NA,CSARDRGTDGQETQYF,TGCAGTGCTAGAGATCGAGGGACAGATGGGCAAGAGACCCAGTACTTC
NA,TRBV4-1,TRBJ2-7,NA,CASSQDQYGDNEQYF,TGCGCCAGCAGCCAAGATCAATATGGCGACAATGAGCAGTACTTC
NA,TRBV5-6,TRBJ1-2,NA,CASSLYPWGVRDGYTF,TGTGCCAGCAGCTTGTACCCGTGGGGGGTTCGGGATGGCTACACCTTC
NA,TRBV11-2,TRBJ1-4,few,CASSSTAATNEKLFF,TGTGCCAGCAGCTCCACAGCAGCAACTAATGAAAAACTGTTTTTT
TRBD2,TRBV4-2,TRBJ2-5,few,CASSQVPGSGSGSKETQYF,TGTGCCAGCAGCCAAGTACCCGGCTCGGGTAGCGGGAGTAAAGAGACCCAGTACTTC
NA,TRBV12-3/TRBV12-4,TRBJ2-7,few,CASSLWGEDEQYF,TGTGCCAGCAGTTTATGGGGCGAAGACGAGCAGTACTTC
NA,TRBV3-1,TRBJ2-1,few,CASSHVRDEQFF,TGTGCCAGCAGCCATGTAAGGGATGAGCAGTTCTTC
TRBD1,TRBV7-2,TRBJ2-5,NA,CASSVSGTGVRETQYF,TGTGCCAGCAGCGTGTCCGGGACAGGGGTTCGAGAGACCCAGTACTTC
TRBD2,TRBV3-1,TRBJ2-3,few,CASSPTSGRSTQYF,TGTGCCAGCAGCCCGACTAGCGGGAGGAGTACGCAGTATTTT
NA,TRBV20-1,TRBJ2-4,NA,CSALSTSIAKNIQYF,TGCAGTGCTCTAAGTACTAGCATTGCCAAAAACATTCAGTACTTC
TRBD2,TRBV6-1,TRBJ2-1,NA,CATLAGGLSEQFF,TGTGCCACCCTAGCGGGGGGGTTAAGTGAGCAGTTCTTC